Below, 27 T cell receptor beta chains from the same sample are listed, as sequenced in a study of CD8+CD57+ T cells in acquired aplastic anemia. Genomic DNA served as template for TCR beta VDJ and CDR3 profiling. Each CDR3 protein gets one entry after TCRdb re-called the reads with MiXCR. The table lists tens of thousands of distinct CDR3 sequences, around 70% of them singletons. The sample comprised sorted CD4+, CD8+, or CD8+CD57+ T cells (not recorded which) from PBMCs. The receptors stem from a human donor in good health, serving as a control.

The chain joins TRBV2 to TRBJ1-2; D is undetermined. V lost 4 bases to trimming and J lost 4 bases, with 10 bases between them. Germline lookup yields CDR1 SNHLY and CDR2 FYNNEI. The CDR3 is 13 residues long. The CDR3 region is CASSASRSYGYTF. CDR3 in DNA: TGTGCCAGCAGTGCATCACGATCCTATGGCTACACCTTC.

The CDR3 DNA is TGTGCCAGTAGAAAGGGGAACTATGGCTACACCTTC. Protein sequence: CASRKGNYGYTF. V usage is TRBV19 and J usage is TRBJ1-2; D might be TRBD1 (5 bases). The CDR3 runs 12 residues. Trimming removed 6 bases from V and 2 bases from J, with 7 bases in between. Looked up from germline, CDR1 is LNHDA and CDR2 is SQIVND (reference sequence). The full variable domain, with the rest looked up from reference TRBV19 and TRBJ1-2, is DGGITQSPKYLFRKEGQNVTLSCEQNLNHDAMYWYRQDPGQGLRLIYYSQIVNDFQKGDIAEGYSVSREKKESFPLTVTSAQKNPTAFYLCASRKGNYGYTFGSGTRLTVV.

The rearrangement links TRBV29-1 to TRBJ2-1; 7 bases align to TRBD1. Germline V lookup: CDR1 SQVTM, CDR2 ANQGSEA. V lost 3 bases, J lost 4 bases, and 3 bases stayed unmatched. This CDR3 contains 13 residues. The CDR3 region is CSVDSGQYNEQFF. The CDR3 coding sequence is TGCAGCGTTGATTCGGGACAGTACAATGAGCAGTTCTTC.

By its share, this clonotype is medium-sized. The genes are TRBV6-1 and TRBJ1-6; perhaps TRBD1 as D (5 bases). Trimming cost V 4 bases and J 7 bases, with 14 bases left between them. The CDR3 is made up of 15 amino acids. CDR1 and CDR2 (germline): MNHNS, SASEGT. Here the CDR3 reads CASSVNRNLNSPLHF. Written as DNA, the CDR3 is TGTGCCAGCAGTGTAAACAGGAACTTGAATTCACCCCTCCACTTT.

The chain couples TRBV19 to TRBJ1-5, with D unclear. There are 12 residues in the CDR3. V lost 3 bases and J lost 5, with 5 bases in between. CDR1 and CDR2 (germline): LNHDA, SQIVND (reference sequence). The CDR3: CASSILYQPQHF. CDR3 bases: TGTGCCAGTAGTATCCTCTATCAGCCCCAGCATTTT.

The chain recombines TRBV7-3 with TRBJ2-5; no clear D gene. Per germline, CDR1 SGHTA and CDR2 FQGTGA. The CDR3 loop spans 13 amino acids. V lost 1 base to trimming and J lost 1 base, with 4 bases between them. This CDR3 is CASSLNPQETQYF. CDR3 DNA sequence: TGTGCCAGCAGCTTAAACCCCCAAGAGACCCAGTACTTC.

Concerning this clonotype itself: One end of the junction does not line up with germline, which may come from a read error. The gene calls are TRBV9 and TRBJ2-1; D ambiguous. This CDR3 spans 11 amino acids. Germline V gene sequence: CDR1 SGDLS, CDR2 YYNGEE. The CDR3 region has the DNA TGCGCCAGCAGATATGGGAATGAGCAGTTCTTC. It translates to CASRYGNEQFF.

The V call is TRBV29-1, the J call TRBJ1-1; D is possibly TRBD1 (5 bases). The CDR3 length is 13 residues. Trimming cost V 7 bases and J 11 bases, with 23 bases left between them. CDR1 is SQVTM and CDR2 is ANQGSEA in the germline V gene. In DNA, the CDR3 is TGCAGCGCCCAACCAGACGGGACGGCGTGGGCTTTCTTT. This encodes CSAQPDGTAWAFF.

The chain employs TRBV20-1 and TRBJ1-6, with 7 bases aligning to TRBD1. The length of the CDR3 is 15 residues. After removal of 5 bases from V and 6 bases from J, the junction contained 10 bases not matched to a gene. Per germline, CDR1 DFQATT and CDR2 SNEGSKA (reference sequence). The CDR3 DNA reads TGCAGTGCTGAGGGGGCGAAGGTGCCTAATTCACCCCTCCACTTT. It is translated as CSAEGAKVPNSPLHF.

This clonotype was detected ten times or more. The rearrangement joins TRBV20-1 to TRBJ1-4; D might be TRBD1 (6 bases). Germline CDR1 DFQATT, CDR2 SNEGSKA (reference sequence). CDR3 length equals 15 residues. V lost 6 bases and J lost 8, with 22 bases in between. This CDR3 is CSAKDSGGRGEKLFF. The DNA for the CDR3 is TGCAGTGCCAAGGACAGTGGGGGGCGAGGAGAAAAACTGTTTTTT.

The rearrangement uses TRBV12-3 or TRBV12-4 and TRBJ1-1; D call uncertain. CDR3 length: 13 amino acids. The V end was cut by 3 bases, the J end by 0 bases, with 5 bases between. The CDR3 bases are TGTGCCAGCAGTTTTAACATGAACACTGAAGCTTTCTTT. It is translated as CASSFNMNTEAFF.

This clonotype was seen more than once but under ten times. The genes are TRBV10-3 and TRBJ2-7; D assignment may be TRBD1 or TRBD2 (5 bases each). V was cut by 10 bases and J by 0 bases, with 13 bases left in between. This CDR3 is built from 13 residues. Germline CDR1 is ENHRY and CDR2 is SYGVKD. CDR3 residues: CATRDGNSYEQYF. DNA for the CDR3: TGTGCCACCAGGGACGGAAACTCCTACGAGCAGTACTTC.

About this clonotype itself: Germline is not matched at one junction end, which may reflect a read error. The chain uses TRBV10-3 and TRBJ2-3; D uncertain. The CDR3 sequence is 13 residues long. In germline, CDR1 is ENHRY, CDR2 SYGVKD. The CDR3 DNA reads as TGTGCCACCAGTGTTGCGACCACAGATACGCAGTATTTT. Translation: CATSVATTDTQYF.

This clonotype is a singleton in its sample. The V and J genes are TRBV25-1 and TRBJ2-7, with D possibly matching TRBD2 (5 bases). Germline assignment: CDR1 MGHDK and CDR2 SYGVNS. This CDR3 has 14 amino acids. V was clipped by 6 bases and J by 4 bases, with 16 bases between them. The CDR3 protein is CASSVEGLFYEQYF. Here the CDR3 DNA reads TGTGCCAGCAGCGTAGAGGGTTTATTTTACGAGCAGTACTTC.

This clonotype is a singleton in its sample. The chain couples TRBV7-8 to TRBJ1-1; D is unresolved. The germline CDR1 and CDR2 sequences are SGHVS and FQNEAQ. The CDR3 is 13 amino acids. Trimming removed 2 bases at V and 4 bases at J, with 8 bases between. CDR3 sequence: CASSLRAPTEAFF. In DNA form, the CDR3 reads TGTGCCAGCAGCTTAAGGGCGCCCACTGAAGCTTTCTTT. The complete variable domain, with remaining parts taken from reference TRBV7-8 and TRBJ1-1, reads GAGVSQSPRYKVAKRGQDVALRCDPISGHVSLFWYQQALGQGPEFLTYFQNEAQLDKSGLPSDRFFAERPEGSVSTLKIQRTQQEDSAVYLCASSLRAPTEAFFGQGTRLTVV.

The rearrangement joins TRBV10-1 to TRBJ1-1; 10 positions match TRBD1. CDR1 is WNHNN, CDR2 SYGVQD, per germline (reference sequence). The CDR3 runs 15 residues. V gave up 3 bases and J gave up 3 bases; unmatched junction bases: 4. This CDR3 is CASSEAGTGDTEAFF. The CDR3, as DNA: TGCGCCAGCAGTGAAGCCGGGACAGGGGACACTGAAGCTTTCTTT.

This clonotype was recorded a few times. The CDR3 DNA reads as TGTGCGAAGGGGACTAGCACAGATACGCAGTATTTT. It encodes CAKGTSTDTQYF. The chain couples TRBV7-2 to TRBJ2-3; D perhaps matches TRBD2 (6 bases). The CDR3 is 12 residues long. CDR1 and CDR2 from the germline V gene are SGHTA and FQGNSA.

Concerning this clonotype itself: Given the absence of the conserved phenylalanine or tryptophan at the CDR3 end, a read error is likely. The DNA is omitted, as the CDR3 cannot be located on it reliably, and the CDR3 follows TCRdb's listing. The CDR3 spells CASSDSGSS. The chain couples TRBV2 to TRBJ1-3. Ends included, the CDR3 has 9 residues. CDR1 SNHLY and CDR2 FYNNEI come from the germline V gene.

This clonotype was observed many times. CDR3 in DNA: TGTGCCAGCAGCGTAGGACTATCTGATACGGATACGCAGTATTTT. It is translated as CASSVGLSDTDTQYF. The V gene is TRBV9, the J gene TRBJ2-3, with D maybe TRBD2 (5 bases). CDR3 length: 15 residues. The V end lost 0 bases, the J end lost 6 bases, and 14 bases lay between the germline ends. Per germline, CDR1 SGDLS and CDR2 YYNGEE.

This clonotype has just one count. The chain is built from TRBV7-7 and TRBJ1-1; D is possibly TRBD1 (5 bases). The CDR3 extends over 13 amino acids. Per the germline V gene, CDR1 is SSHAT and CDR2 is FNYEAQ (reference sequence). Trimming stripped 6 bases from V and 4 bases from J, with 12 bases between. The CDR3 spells CASSTTRGTEAFF. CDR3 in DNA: TGTGCCAGCAGTACGACTAGGGGCACTGAAGCTTTCTTT.

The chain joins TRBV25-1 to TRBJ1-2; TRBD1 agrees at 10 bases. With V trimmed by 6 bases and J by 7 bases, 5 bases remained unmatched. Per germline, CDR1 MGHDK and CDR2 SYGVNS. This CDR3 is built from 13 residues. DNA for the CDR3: TGTGCCAGCAGGGGGACAGGGGTAGGTGGCTACACCTTC. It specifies CASRGTGVGGYTF.

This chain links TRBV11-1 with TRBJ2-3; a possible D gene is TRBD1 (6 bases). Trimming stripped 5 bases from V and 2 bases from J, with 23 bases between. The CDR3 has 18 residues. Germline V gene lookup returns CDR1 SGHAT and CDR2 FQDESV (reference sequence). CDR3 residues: CASSPATVAGDHTDTQYF. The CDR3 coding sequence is TGTGCCAGCAGCCCCGCCACGGTGGCAGGGGATCACACAGATACGCAGTATTTT.

Here the CDR3 reads CATSNQGQGAKEQYF. CDR3 sequence (DNA): TGTGCCACCAGCAACCAGGGACAGGGGGCGAAAGAGCAGTACTTC. This chain links TRBV15 with TRBJ2-7; 12 bases line up with TRBD1. Germline V gene sequence: CDR1 LNHNV, CDR2 YYDKDF (reference sequence). Trimming removed 4 bases from V and 7 bases from J; junction bases left unmatched: 8. The CDR3 is 15 residues long.

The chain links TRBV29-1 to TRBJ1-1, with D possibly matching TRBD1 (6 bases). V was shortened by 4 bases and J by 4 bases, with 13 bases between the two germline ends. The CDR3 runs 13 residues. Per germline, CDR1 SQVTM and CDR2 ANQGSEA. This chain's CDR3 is CSVVRGWVTEAFF. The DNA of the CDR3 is TGCAGCGTTGTGAGGGGGTGGGTCACTGAAGCTTTCTTT.

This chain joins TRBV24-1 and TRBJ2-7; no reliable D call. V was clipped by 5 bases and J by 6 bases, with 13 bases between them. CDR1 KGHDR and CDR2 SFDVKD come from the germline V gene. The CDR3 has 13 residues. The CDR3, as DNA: TGTGCCACCAGTGGGGTTACGGGTGGCGAGCAGTACTTC. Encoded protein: CATSGVTGGEQYF.

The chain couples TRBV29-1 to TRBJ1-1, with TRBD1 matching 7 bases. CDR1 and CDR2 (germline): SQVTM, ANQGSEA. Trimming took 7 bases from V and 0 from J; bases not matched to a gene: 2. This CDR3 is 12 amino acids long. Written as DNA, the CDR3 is TGCAGCGGCGGACAGGTGAACACTGAAGCTTTCTTT. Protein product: CSGGQVNTEAFF.

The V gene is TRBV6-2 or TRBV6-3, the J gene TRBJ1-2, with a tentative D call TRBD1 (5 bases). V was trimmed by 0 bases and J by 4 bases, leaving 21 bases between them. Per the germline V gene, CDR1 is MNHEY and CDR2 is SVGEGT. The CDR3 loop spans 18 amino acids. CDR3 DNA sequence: TGTGCCAGCAGTTACTCGGGAATTGGGGGAGGAAAGACCTATGGCTACACCTTC. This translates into CASSYSGIGGGKTYGYTF.